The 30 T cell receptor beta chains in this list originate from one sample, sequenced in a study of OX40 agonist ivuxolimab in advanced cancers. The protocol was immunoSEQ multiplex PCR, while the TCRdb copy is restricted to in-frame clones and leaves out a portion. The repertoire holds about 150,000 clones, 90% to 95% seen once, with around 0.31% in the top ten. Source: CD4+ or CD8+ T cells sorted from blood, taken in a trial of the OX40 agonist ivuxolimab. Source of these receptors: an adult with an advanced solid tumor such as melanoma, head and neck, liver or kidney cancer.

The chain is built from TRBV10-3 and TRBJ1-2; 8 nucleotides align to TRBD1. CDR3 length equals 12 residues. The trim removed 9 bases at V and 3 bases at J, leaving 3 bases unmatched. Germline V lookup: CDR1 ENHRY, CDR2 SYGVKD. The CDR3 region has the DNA TGTGCCATTCAGGGGGCAGACTATGGCTACACCTTC. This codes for CAIQGADYGYTF.

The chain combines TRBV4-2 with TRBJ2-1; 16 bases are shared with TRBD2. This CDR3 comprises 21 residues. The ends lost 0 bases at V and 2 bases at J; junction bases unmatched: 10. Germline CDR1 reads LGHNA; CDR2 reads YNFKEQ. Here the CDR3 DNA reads TGTGCCAGCAGCCAAGAATCATGGAAGGGACTAGCGGGAGGGCCCTACAATGAGCAGTTCTTC. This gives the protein CASSQESWKGLAGGPYNEQFF.

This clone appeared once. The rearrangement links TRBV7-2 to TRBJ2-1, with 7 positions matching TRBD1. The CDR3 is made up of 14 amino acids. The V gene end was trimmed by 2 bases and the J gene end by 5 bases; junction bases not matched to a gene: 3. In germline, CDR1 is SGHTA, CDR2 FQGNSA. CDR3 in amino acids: CASSLFGTDNEQFF. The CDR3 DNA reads TGTGCCAGCAGCTTATTCGGGACAGACAATGAGCAGTTCTTC. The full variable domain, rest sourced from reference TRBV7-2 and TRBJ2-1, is GAGVSQSPSNKVTEKGKDVELRCDPISGHTALYWYRQSLGQGLEFLIYFQGNSAPDKSGLPSDRFSAERTGGSVSTLTIQRTQQEDSAVYLCASSLFGTDNEQFFGPGTRLTVL.

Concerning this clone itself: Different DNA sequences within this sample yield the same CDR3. The CDR3 is CASSRDSFYEQYF. The CDR3, as DNA: TGTGCCAGTTCACGGGACAGTTTCTACGAGCAGTACTTC. J is TRBJ2-7 and V is TRBV19, with TRBD1 matching 7 bases. The V and J ends lost 8 bases and 3 bases, in that order; junction bases with no gene match: 7. Germline V gene sequence: CDR1 LNHDA, CDR2 SQIVND (reference sequence). The CDR3 has 13 residues. The variable domain in full, with the rest retrieved from reference TRBV19 and TRBJ2-7, is DGGITQSPKYLFRKEGQNVTLSCEQNLNHDAMYWYRQDPGQGLRLIYYSQIVNDFQKGDIAEGYSVSREKKESFPLTVTSAQKNPTAFYLCASSRDSFYEQYFGPGTRLTVT.

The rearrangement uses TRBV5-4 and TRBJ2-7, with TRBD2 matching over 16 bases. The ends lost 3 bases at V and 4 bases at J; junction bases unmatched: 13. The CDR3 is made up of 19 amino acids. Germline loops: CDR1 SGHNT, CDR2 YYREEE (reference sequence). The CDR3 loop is CASSSSGLAGGRGKYEQYF. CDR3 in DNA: TGTGCCAGCAGCTCGTCGGGACTAGCGGGAGGGCGGGGAAAGTACGAGCAGTACTTC.

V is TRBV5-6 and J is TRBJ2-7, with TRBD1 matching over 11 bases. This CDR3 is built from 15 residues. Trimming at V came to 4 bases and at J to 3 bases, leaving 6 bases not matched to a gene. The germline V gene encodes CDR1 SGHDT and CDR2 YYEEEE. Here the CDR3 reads CASSRGGTGGYEQYF. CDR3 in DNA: TGTGCCAGCAGCAGAGGTGGGACAGGGGGCTACGAGCAGTACTTC.

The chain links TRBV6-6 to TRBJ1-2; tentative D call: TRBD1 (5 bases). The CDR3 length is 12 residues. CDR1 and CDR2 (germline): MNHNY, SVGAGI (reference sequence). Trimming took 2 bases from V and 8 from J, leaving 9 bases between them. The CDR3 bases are TGTGCCAGCAGTTACCAGGGAGGCGGCTACACCTTC. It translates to CASSYQGGGYTF.

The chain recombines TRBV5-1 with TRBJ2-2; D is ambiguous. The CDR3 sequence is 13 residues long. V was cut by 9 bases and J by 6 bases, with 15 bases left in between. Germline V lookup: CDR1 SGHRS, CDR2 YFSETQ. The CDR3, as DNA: TGCGCCACCGCGACCCTTGAAGCCGGGGAGCTGTTTTTT. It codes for CATATLEAGELFF. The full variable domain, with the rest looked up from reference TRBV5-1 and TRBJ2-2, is KAGVTQTPRYLIKTRGQQVTLSCSPISGHRSVSWYQQTPGQGLQFLFEYFSETQRNKGNFPGRFSGRQFSNSRSEMNVSTLELGDSALYLCATATLEAGELFFGEGSRLTVL.

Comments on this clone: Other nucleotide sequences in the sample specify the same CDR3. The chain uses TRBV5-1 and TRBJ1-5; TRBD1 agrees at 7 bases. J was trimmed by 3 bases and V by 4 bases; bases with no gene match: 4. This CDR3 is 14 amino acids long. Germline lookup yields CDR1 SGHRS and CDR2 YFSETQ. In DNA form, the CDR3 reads TGCGCCAGCAGCCTTACAGGGGACAATCAGCCCCAGCATTTT. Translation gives CASSLTGDNQPQHF.

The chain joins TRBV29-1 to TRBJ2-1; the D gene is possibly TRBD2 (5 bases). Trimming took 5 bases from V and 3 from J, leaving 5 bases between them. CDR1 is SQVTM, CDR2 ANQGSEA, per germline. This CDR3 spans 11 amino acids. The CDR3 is CSVRDYNEQFF. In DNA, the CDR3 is TGCAGCGTTCGGGACTACAATGAGCAGTTCTTC.

CDR3 sequence reads: CASSVLAGTRSSYNSPLHF. The CDR3 DNA reads TGTGCCAGCAGTGTTTTAGCCGGGACTCGTAGCTCCTATAATTCACCCCTCCACTTT. The V gene is TRBV6-1, the J gene TRBJ1-6; D possibly corresponds to TRBD1 (5 bases). Trimming left V 4 bases short and J 0 bases short, with 19 bases between. The CDR3 totals 19 residues. The germline V gene has CDR1 MNHNS and CDR2 SASEGT.

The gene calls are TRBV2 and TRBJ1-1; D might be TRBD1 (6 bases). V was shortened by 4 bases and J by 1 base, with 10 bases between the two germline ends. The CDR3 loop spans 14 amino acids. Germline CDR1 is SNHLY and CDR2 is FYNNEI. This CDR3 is CASSADRPNTEAFF. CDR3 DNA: TGTGCCAGCAGTGCCGACAGGCCGAACACTGAAGCTTTCTTT.

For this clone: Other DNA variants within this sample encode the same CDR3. The CDR3 is CASSYGLNQPQHF. The CDR3 DNA follows: TGTGCCAGCAGTTACGGACTTAATCAGCCCCAGCATTTT. The chain links TRBV6-5 to TRBJ1-5; D remains ambiguous. Germline V lookup: CDR1 MNHEY, CDR2 SVGAGI. The CDR3 sequence is 13 residues long. Trimming took 2 bases from V and 4 from J, leaving 6 bases between them.

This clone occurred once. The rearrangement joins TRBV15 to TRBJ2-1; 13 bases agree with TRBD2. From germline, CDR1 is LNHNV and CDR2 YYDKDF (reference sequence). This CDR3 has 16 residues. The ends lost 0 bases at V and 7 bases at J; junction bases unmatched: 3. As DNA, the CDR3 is TGTGCCACCAGCAGAGAGGGGACTAGCGGGGTAAATGAGCAGTTCTTC. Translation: CATSREGTSGVNEQFF. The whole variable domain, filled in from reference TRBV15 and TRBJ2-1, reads DAMVIQNPRYQVTQFGKPVTLSCSQTLNHNVMYWYQQKSSQAPKLLFHYYDKDFNNEADTPDNFQSRRPNTSFCFLDIRSPGLGDTAMYLCATSREGTSGVNEQFFGPGTRLTVL.

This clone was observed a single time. CDR3 loop: CASRTSGGVGYGYTF. CDR3 coding DNA: TGTGCCAGCAGGACCTCAGGGGGCGTAGGCTATGGCTACACCTTC. The rearrangement joins TRBV6-5 to TRBJ1-2; 8 nucleotides match TRBD1. This CDR3 is 15 amino acids long. V lost 6 bases to trimming and J lost 4 bases; unmatched junction nucleotides: 10. The germline CDR1 and CDR2 sequences are MNHEY and SVGAGI.

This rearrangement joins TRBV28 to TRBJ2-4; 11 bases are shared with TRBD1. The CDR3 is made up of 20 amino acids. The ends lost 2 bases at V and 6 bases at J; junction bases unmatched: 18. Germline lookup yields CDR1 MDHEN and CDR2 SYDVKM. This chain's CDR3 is CASSLGVLFRFGTGGNIQYF. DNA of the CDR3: TGTGCCAGCAGTTTAGGTGTCCTTTTCAGGTTTGGGACAGGGGGAAACATTCAGTACTTC.

The CDR3 coding sequence is TGCGCCAGCAGCTTCGGACAGGGAATTTTGTACGAGCAGTACTTC. Translated, it gives CASSFGQGILYEQYF. This rearrangement joins TRBV5-1 to TRBJ2-7; 8 bases map to TRBD1. The ends lost 2 bases at V and 4 bases at J; junction bases unmatched: 8. The CDR3 spans 15 residues. Per germline, CDR1 SGHRS and CDR2 YFSETQ.

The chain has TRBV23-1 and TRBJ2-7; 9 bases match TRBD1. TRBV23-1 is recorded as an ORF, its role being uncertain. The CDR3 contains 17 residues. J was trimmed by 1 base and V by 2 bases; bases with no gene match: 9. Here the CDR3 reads CASSQREGQGGSYEQYF. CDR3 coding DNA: TGCGCCAGCAGTCAACGTGAGGGACAGGGAGGATCCTACGAGCAGTACTTC.

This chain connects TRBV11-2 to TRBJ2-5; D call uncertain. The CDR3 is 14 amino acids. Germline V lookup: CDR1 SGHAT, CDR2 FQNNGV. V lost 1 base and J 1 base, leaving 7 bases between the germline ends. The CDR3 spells CASSLGSSQETQYF. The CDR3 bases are TGTGCCAGCAGCTTAGGATCCAGCCAAGAGACCCAGTACTTC.

The DNA of the CDR3 is TGTGCCAGCAGCCCCAGAGGCGCCCGGGACGGCTACACCTTC. Amino acids: CASSPRGARDGYTF. The J gene is TRBJ1-2, the V gene TRBV7-9, with a tentative D call TRBD1 (5 bases). CDR3 length equals 14 residues. Trimming pared 5 bases from V and 8 bases from J, leaving 18 bases between. Germline CDR1 and CDR2: SEHNR and FQNEAQ (reference sequence). The full variable domain, rest sourced from reference TRBV7-9 and TRBJ1-2, is DTGVSQNPRHKITKRGQNVTFRCDPISEHNRLYWYRQTLGQGPEFLTYFQNEAQLEKSRLLSDRFSAERPKGSFSTLEIQRTEQGDSAMYLCASSPRGARDGYTFGSGTRLTVV.

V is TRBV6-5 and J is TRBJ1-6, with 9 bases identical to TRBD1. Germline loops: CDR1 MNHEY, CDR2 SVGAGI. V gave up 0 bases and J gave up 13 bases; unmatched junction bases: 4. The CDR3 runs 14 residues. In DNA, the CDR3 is TGTGCCAGCAGTTACTCCGGGACAGGGTTCCCCCTCCACTTT. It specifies CASSYSGTGFPLHF.

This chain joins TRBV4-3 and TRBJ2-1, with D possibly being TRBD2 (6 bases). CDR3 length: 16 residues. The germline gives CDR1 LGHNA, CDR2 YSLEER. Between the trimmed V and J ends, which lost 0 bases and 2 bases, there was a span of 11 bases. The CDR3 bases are TGCGCCAGCAGCCAAGAGTTAGCGGAAACCTACAATGAGCAGTTCTTC. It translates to CASSQELAETYNEQFF.

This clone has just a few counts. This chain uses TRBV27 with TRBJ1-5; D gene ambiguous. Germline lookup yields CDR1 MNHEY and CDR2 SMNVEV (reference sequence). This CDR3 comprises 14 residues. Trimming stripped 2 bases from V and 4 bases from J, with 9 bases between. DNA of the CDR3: TGTGCCAGCAGTTTAGCGACGGGAAATCAGCCCCAGCATTTT. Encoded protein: CASSLATGNQPQHF.

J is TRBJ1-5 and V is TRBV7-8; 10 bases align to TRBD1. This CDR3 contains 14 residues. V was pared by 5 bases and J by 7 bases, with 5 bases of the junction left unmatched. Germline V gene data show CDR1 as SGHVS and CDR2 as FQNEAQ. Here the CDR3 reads CASSVGTGAQPQHF. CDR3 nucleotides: TGTGCCAGCAGCGTCGGGACAGGGGCCCAGCCCCAGCATTTT.

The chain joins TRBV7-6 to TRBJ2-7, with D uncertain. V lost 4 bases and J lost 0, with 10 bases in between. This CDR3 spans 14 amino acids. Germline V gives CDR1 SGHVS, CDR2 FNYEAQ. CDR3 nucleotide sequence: TGTGCCAGCAGCTACCAGTCGAGCTCCTACGAGCAGTACTTC. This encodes CASSYQSSSYEQYF.

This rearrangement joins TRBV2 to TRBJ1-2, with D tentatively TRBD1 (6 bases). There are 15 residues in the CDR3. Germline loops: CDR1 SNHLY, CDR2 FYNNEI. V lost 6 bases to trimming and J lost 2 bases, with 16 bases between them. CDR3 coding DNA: TGTGCCAGCAGGGAGGGACAACTACCCAACTATGGCTACACCTTC. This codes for CASREGQLPNYGYTF.

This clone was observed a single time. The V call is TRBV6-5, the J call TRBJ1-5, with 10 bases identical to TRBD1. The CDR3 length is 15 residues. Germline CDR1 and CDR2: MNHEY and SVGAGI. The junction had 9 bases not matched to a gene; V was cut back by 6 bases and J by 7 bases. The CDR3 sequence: CASRPGQGMLQPQHF. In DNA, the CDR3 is TGTGCCAGCAGGCCGGGACAGGGGATGTTGCAGCCCCAGCATTTT.

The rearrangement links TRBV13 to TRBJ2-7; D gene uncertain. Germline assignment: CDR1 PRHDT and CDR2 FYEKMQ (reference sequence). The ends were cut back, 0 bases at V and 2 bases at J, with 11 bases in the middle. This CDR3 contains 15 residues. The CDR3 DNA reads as TGTGCCAGCAGCTTAGGGGCAACTGAGGCCTACGAGCAGTACTTC. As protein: CASSLGATEAYEQYF.

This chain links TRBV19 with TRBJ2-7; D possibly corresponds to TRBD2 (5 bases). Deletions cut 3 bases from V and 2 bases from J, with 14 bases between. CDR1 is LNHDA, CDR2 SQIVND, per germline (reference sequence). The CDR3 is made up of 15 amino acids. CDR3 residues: CASSMAGGATYEQYF. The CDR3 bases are TGTGCCAGTAGTATGGCGGGCGGCGCGACCTACGAGCAGTACTTC.

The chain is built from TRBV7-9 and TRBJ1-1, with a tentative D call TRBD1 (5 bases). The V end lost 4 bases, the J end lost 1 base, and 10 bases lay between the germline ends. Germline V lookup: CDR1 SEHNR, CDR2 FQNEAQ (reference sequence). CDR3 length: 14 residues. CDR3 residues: CASSSLRGNTEAFF. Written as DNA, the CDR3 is TGTGCCAGCAGCTCACTAAGGGGGAACACTGAAGCTTTCTTT.